This T cell receptor beta chain was identified during a study of blood T cells in healthy people across ages. Trimming took 5 bases from V and 0 from J, leaving 13 bases between them. The CDR3 length is 15 residues. CDR1 and CDR2 from the germline V gene are SGHTA and FQGNSA. Aged roughly 6 to 90, donors were systemically healthy Caucasians from Russia. This clonotype was seen only a few times. Its antigen is still unknown. Study results and caveats: There was a strong correlation between TCR beta diversity and naive T cell percentage.

Next came a second PCR, run for about 7 to 12 cycles, which used a sample-barcoded 5' primer along with a J-beta primer mix. Each of the cDNA molecules was tagged by a template-switch adaptor with 12 random nucleotides. Any given sample supplied a minimum of 3 million CDR3-containing paired-end reads. TCRdb analysed the 5' RACE reads with MiXCR anew, one entry per CDR3 protein. The data show 720,000 or so distinct CDR3 sequences, around 41% seen once. The receptor's source is an elderly man in good health. The chain has TRBV7-2 and TRBJ1-1; D is possibly TRBD1 (5 bases). The material sequenced was blood. The CDR3 reads CASSPRQQMNTEAFF. CDR3 in DNA: TGTGCCAGCAGCCCCCGACAGCAGATGAACACTGAAGCTTTCTTT.